This T cell receptor (beta chain) was found in a study of blood T cell repertoires in COVID-19. Study context: There were acute and convalescent COVID-19 samples, and they came from the United States, Italy and Spain. PBMCs, B-cell-depleted T cells, or T cells were the source of the cDNA or gDNA that made up the material.

While infection was still active, Seattle patients were enrolled and then followed longitudinally. This CDR3 has 16 amino acids. Germline values: CDR1 SGHNT, CDR2 YENEEA. V dropped 1 base and J dropped 8 bases, with 15 bases sitting between them. Sequencing used immunoSEQ multiplex PCR; TCRdb keeps in-frame clones, though not all of them. In the table there are some 150,000 clones, 80% to 90% of which are singletons. This TCR was sampled from a woman aged 55-70 years with COVID-19, enrolled during active disease. Sequencing used peripheral blood. The chain is built from TRBV11-3 and TRBJ1-6; possible D gene TRBD1, 5 bases. The CDR3 loop reads CASSLVAGRQDSPLHF. For the CDR3, the DNA is TGTGCCAGCAGCTTAGTGGCAGGGAGGCAGGATTCACCCCTCCACTTT. The whole variable domain, remainder taken from reference TRBV11-3 and TRBJ1-6, is EAGVVQSPRYKIIEKKQPVAFWCNPISGHNTLYWYLQNLGQGPELLIRYENEEAVDDSQLPKDRFSAERLKGVDSTLKIQPAELGDSAVYLCASSLVAGRQDSPLHFGNGTRLTVT.